This T cell receptor (beta chain) comes out of a study of tumor and adjacent non-tumor tissue in lung cancer. The CDR3 is 14 amino acids. Germline lookup yields CDR1 SGHNT and CDR2 YENEEA. The trim removed 10 bases at V and 8 bases at J, leaving 9 bases unmatched. About this clonotype itself: The antigen is not known.

Three rounds of nested PCR, following a modified ARM-PCR protocol, produced the TCRbeta library. TCRdb itself ran the multiplex PCR reads through MiXCR, one entry per CDR3 protein. The sample records roughly 67,000 distinct CDR3 sequences, around 82% being singletons. Study results and caveats: Top 100 clones took a larger repertoire share in normal lung. Tumor tissue had significantly higher TCR diversity than normal lung.

This sample's RNA came from whole unsorted tissue. The normal lung tissue was taken more than 3 cm from the tumor edge. Donors were chemotherapy-naive, newly diagnosed lung cancer surgical patients in China, August–late 2014. The genes are TRBV11-3 and TRBJ2-1; TRBD2 matches 12 bases. This clonotype originated in a man aged 60 to 75 with non-small cell lung cancer. The sample consisted of distant non-tumor lung tissue. DNA for the CDR3: TGTGCCAACAGATACAGACTAGCGGGAGATGAGCAGTTCTTC. Its translation: CANRYRLAGDEQFF.